This T cell receptor beta chain was identified in a study of T cell clusters in autoimmune cytopenias. Findings of the study overall: Clustering suggested that physiological T cell clusters were missing in primary autoimmune cytopenia patients.

The CDR3 runs to 13 residues. CDR1 and CDR2 from the germline V gene are MNHNY and SVGAGI (reference sequence). TRB was amplified by touch-down multiplex PCR, primer pools A and B combined. TCRdb reanalyzed the multiplex PCR reads, giving one entry per CDR3 protein sequence and no DNA. The table lists 2,500 to 3,500 distinct CDR3 sequences. TRB amplification used around 270 ng of peripheral blood genomic DNA. Measured by frequency, this clonotype is medium-sized (0.01 to 0.1%). Antigen unknown. The sample also formed part of further work on T cell repertoires in aging, cancer and after chemotherapy. From that study: Repeat sampling of healthy donors over several months to years showed clear clonal overlap. Age-matched healthy donors had significantly more diverse, less clonal blood TCR repertoires than untreated cancer patients.

Sequencing was done on a sample of peripheral blood. The chain uses TRBV6-6 and TRBJ2-2. The receptor was derived from a human donor in good health. CDR3 sequence: CASRGRNTGELFF.